The 15 T cell receptor beta chains below were found in one sample sequenced in a study of cytomegalovirus exposure and HLA in healthy donors. It was with 60 Vbeta and 13 Jbeta primers that the PCR ran. The protocol was immunoSEQ multiplex PCR, while the TCRdb copy is restricted to in-frame clones and leaves out a portion. Of about 170,000 clones in the sample, 65% to 80% are singletons; the top ten hold about 3.4%. Sequenced input: PBMCs. The receptors derive from a woman aged 50 to 60 in good health and CMV-seropositive.

The gene calls are TRBV5-6 and TRBJ1-2, with no clear D. Germline V CDR1 and CDR2: SGHDT, YYEEEE. With 3 bases removed from V and 7 bases from J, the gap between germline ends came to 13 bases. This CDR3 comprises 13 residues. The CDR3 coding sequence is TGTGCCAGCAGCTCCGGACTTTTGGCTGGCTACACCTTC. Its protein product is CASSSGLLAGYTF.

This clone has only one observation. The J gene is TRBJ2-2, the V gene TRBV5-4, with 8 bases fitting TRBD1. The CDR3 is 18 residues long. The junction had 18 bases not matched to a gene; V was cut back by 6 bases and J by 5 bases. Germline assignment: CDR1 SGHNT and CDR2 YYREEE (reference sequence). Here the CDR3 DNA reads TGTGCCAGCATCAAAATTCCGGACAGGGAGGTTGAAACCGGGGAGCTGTTTTTT. Amino acid sequence: CASIKIPDREVETGELFF.

The chain joins TRBV11-2 to TRBJ2-7, with TRBD2 as a possible D gene (6 bases). V dropped 1 base and J dropped 0 bases, with 10 bases sitting between them. CDR1 and CDR2 (germline): SGHAT, FQNNGV. The CDR3 has 15 amino acids. The CDR3: CASSLAGDISYEQYF. The DNA of the CDR3 is TGTGCCAGCAGCTTAGCGGGAGATATCTCCTACGAGCAGTACTTC. Together with reference TRBV11-2 and TRBJ2-7, the CDR3 gives the full variable domain: EAGVAQSPRYKIIEKRQSVAFWCNPISGHATLYWYQQILGQGPKLLIQFQNNGVVDDSQLPKDRFSAERLKGVDSTLKIQPAKLEDSAVYLCASSLAGDISYEQYFGPGTRLTVT.

This clone was found a few times. The same CDR3 also results from other DNA sequences found in this sample. The chain has TRBV27 and TRBJ1-1; D gene ambiguous. Deletions cut 3 bases from V and 4 bases from J, with 9 bases between. The CDR3 has 13 residues. The germline CDR1 and CDR2 sequences are MNHEY and SMNVEV (reference sequence). The CDR3 coding sequence is TGTGCCAGCAGTTTTGCCCTGAGCACTGAAGCTTTCTTT. Amino acids: CASSFALSTEAFF.

This chain joins TRBV7-6 and TRBJ1-1, with a tentative D call TRBD1 (5 bases). This CDR3 has 14 amino acids. The V gene lost 5 bases and the J gene lost 1 base, with 11 bases spanning the gap. Germline V lookup: CDR1 SGHVS, CDR2 FNYEAQ. The CDR3 region is CASSDRGGNTEAFF. The CDR3 coding sequence is TGTGCCAGCAGCGACCGGGGGGGGAACACTGAAGCTTTCTTT.

The V call is TRBV28, the J call TRBJ1-3, with 7 bases matching TRBD1. The CDR3 has 15 residues. The V and J ends lost 5 bases and 3 bases, in that order; junction bases with no gene match: 7. CDR1 is MDHEN, CDR2 SYDVKM, per germline. In DNA, the CDR3 is TGTGCCAGCAGTCTAACAGGGGTGATTGGAAACACCATATATTTT. As protein: CASSLTGVIGNTIYF.

The chain combines TRBV4-1 with TRBJ2-5; the D gene is possibly TRBD2 (5 bases). The assigned J gene may be wrong: the sequence end matches TRBJ2-7 better. Germline V gives CDR1 MGHRA, CDR2 YSYEKL. The CDR3 contains 14 residues. The CDR3 region is CASSQAGITYEQYF. The CDR3, as DNA: TGCGCCAGCAGCCAAGCCGGGATCACCTACGAGCAGTACTTC.

The chain employs TRBV4-3 and TRBJ2-7; TRBD1 might be the D (6 bases). Trimming cost V 0 bases and J 7 bases, with 13 bases left between them. Germline CDR1 and CDR2: LGHNA and YSLEER. The CDR3 totals 14 residues. The CDR3 here is CASSQDGQLREQYF. The CDR3 DNA is TGCGCCAGCAGCCAAGATGGACAGCTTAGGGAGCAGTACTTC.

This clone turned up a few times. The V call is TRBV28, the J call TRBJ2-7, with 8 bases fitting TRBD2. Germline CDR1 is MDHEN and CDR2 is SYDVKM. After removal of 8 bases from V and 3 bases from J, the junction contained 12 bases not matched to a gene. The CDR3 sequence is 15 residues long. CDR3 protein: CASRRSPGGNYEQYF. CDR3 DNA sequence: TGTGCCAGCCGGAGGAGTCCGGGGGGGAACTACGAGCAGTACTTC.

This chain uses TRBV19 with TRBJ1-2; 8 nucleotides agree with TRBD1. CDR1 and CDR2 from the germline V gene are LNHDA and SQIVND (reference sequence). Trimming took 5 bases from V and 2 from J; bases not matched to a gene: 10. This CDR3 region has 16 residues. For the CDR3, the DNA is TGTGCCAGTAGTGCCTCCTCAGGGGGCTCCAACTATGGCTACACCTTC. This sequence encodes CASSASSGGSNYGYTF.

The V and J genes are TRBV6-5 and TRBJ2-7; 9 bases agree with TRBD2. Germline loops: CDR1 MNHEY, CDR2 SVGAGI. The CDR3 spans 13 residues. The V and J ends lost 5 bases and 2 bases, in that order; junction bases with no gene match: 1. The chain's CDR3 is CASSRGRAYEQYF. CDR3 bases: TGTGCCAGCAGTCGCGGGAGGGCCTACGAGCAGTACTTC.

The gene calls are TRBV28 and TRBJ2-3, with 7 bases identical to TRBD2. Germline lookup yields CDR1 MDHEN and CDR2 SYDVKM. The ends lost 4 bases at V and 1 base at J; junction bases unmatched: 8. The CDR3 extends over 16 amino acids. The CDR3 loop reads CASSSPTGGGTDTQYF. The CDR3, as DNA: TGTGCCAGCAGTTCCCCGACGGGAGGAGGCACAGATACGCAGTATTTT.

V gene TRBV10-3 combines with J gene TRBJ2-7; tentative D call: TRBD2 (6 bases). CDR3 size: 19 residues. Trimming removed 10 bases at V and 12 bases at J, with 43 bases between. Germline V gene data show CDR1 as ENHRY and CDR2 as SYGVKD. CDR3 protein: CAKGKRLQSEKGRRGRGYF. As DNA, the CDR3 is TGTGCCAAAGGGAAAAGGCTTCAGAGCGAGAAAGGGAGGAGGGGCCGTGGGTACTTC.

This chain joins TRBV11-2 and TRBJ2-3; 8 positions agree with TRBD1. Germline values: CDR1 SGHAT, CDR2 FQNNGV. V lost 0 bases, J lost 2 bases, and 10 bases stayed unmatched. The CDR3 has 18 amino acids. The CDR3 nucleotides read TGTGCCAGCAGCTTAGATCCCCCCCAGGGGGCAGACACAGATACGCAGTATTTT. This encodes CASSLDPPQGADTDTQYF.

The J gene is TRBJ2-1, the V gene TRBV5-1; perhaps TRBD1 as D (6 bases). This CDR3 spans 16 amino acids. Trimming removed 3 bases from V and 5 bases from J, with 18 bases in between. Germline CDR1 and CDR2: SGHRS and YFSETQ. The CDR3, as DNA: TGCGCCAGCAGCTGGACAGTCGGTCCCCCCAACAATGAGCAGTTCTTC. Amino acids: CASSWTVGPPNNEQFF.